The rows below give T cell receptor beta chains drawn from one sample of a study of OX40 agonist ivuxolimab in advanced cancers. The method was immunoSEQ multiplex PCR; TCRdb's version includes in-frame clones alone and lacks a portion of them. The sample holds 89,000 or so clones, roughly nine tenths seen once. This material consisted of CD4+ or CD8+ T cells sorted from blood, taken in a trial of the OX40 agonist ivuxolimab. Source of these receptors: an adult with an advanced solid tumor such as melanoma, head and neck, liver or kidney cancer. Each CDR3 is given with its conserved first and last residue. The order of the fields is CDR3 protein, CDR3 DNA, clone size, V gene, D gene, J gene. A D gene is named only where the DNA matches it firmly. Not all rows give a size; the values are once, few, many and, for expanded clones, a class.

CASSPGTGSYEQYF | TGCGCCAGCAGTCCCGGGACAGGATCCTACGAGCAGTACTTC | once | TRBV4-3 | TRBD1 | TRBJ2-7
CASSYSEGAQPQHF | TGTGCCAGCAGTTATTCCGAAGGCGCGCAGCCCCAGCATTTT | . | TRBV6-6 | . | TRBJ1-5
CASSYPNPETGSSGNTIYF | TGTGCCAGCAGTTACCCCAACCCTGAAACAGGGTCCTCTGGAAACACCATATATTTT | . | TRBV28 | . | TRBJ1-3
CATSRDSSDTQYF | TGTGCCACCAGCAGGGACTCATCAGATACGCAGTATTTT | . | TRBV15 | . | TRBJ2-3
CAWSVRADRELFF | TGTGCCTGGAGTGTACGTGCTGACCGGGAGCTGTTTTTT | . | TRBV30 | . | TRBJ2-2
CASSPLGTGETEAFF | TGTGCCAGCAGCCCGCTGGGGACAGGGGAGACTGAAGCTTTCTTT | . | TRBV4-2 | TRBD1 | TRBJ1-1
CASSLYRVGNQPQHF | TGTGCCAGCAGCTTATACCGGGTAGGAAATCAGCCCCAGCATTTT | . | TRBV7-2 | . | TRBJ1-5
CASSSRLAGYFNEQFF | TGTGCCAGCAGTTCTCGACTAGCGGGCTACTTCAATGAGCAGTTCTTC | . | TRBV27 | TRBD2 | TRBJ2-1
CASSQRTGLSNQPQHF | TGCGCCAGCAGCCAGAGGACAGGGCTAAGCAATCAGCCCCAGCATTTT | . | TRBV4-1 | TRBD1 | TRBJ1-5
CASSFYPRGGNQPQHF | TGTGCCAGCAGTTTCTACCCCCGAGGTGGCAATCAGCCCCAGCATTTT | . | TRBV28 | . | TRBJ1-5
CAWSITHEQFF | TGTGCCTGGAGTATAACACATGAGCAGTTCTTC | once | TRBV30 | . | TRBJ2-1
CASSLASGGPNEQFF | TGTGCCAGCAGCTTAGCCAGCGGGGGGCCCAATGAGCAGTTCTTC | . | TRBV7-9 | TRBD2 | TRBJ2-1
CASSYGGTEAFF | TGTGCCAGCAGCTACGGGGGTACTGAAGCTTTCTTT | . | TRBV7-3 | . | TRBJ1-1
CSARPSPLHF | TGCAGTGCTAGACCTTCACCCCTCCACTTT | . | TRBV20-1 | . | TRBJ1-6
CSVPRQGAESKGGYTF | TGCAGCGTACCCCGACAGGGGGCGGAGAGCAAAGGAGGCTACACCTTC | . | TRBV29-1 | TRBD1 | TRBJ1-2
CASRTGYYGYTF | TGTGCCAGCAGGACAGGGTACTATGGCTACACCTTC | . | TRBV27 | TRBD1 | TRBJ1-2
CASSFGGNQPQHF | TGTGCCAGCAGTTTCGGAGGGAATCAGCCCCAGCATTTT | few | TRBV28 | . | TRBJ1-5
CASSYAVGGTEAFF | TGTGCCAGCAGTTACGCAGTCGGGGGCACTGAAGCTTTCTTT | . | TRBV6-5 | . | TRBJ1-1
CASGWQEYQPQHF | TGTGCTAGTGGTTGGCAGGAATATCAGCCCCAGCATTTT | . | TRBV12-5 | . | TRBJ1-5
CASSAGIEAFF | TGTGCCAGCAGCGCCGGGATCGAAGCTTTCTTT | once | TRBV6-5 | . | TRBJ1-1
CAGTVSYEQYF | TGTGCCGGGACAGTCTCCTACGAGCAGTACTTC | . | TRBV30 | TRBD1 | TRBJ2-7
CASSFVGFYGYTF | TGTGCCAGCAGTTTCGTTGGGTTCTATGGCTACACCTTC | . | TRBV28 | . | TRBJ1-2